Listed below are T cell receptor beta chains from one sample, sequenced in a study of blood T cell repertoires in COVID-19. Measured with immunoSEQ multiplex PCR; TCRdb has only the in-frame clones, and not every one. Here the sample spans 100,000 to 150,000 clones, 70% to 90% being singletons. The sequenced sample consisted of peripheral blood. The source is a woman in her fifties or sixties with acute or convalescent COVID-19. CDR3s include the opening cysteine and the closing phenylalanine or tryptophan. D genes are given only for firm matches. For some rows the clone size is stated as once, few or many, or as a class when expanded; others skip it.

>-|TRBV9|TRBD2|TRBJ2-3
TGTGCCAGCAGCGGTAGCGGGGTCGGGGGAGATACGCAGTATTTT
CASSGSGVGGDTQYF
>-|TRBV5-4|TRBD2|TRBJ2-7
TGTGCCAGCAGCTTGGGACTAGCGGGGGACTACGAGCAGTACTTC
CASSLGLAGDYEQYF
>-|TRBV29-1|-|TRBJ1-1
TGCAGCGTTGCCGCAGGGTTGAACACTGAAGCTTTCTTT
CSVAAGLNTEAFF
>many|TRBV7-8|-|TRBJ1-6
TGTGCCAGCAGCTTAGCGTACAGCAGTTCACCCCTCCACTTT
CASSLAYSSSPLHF
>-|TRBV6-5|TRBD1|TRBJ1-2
TGTGCCAGCAGGTGGACAGGGTATGGCTACACCTTC
CASRWTGYGYTF
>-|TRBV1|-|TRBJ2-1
TGCACCAGCAGCCAAGATAGGACGACTAGCGGGTATGACTATGAGCAGTTCTTC
CTSSQDRTTSGYDYEQFF
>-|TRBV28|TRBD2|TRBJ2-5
TGTGCCAGCAGTTTAGGCATCTGGACTAGCGGGAGGCATTCCCAAGAGACCCAGTACTTC
CASSLGIWTSGRHSQETQYF
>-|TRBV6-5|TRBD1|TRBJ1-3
TGTGCCAGCACCGACAGGGTGTTACCTGGAAACACCATATATTTT
CASTDRVLPGNTIYF
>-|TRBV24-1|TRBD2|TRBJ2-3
TGTGCCACCAGTGATCGCTTAGCGGGACGCACAGATACGCAGTATTTT
CATSDRLAGRTDTQYF
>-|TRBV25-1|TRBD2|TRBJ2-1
TGTGCCAGCAGTGAATTATTGCTAGCGGGAGGTCGGAATGAGCAGTTCTTC
CASSELLLAGGRNEQFF
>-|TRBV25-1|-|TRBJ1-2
TGTGCCAGCAGAGGGGGAGCGGACGCCTTCTATGGCTACACCTTC
CASRGGADAFYGYTF
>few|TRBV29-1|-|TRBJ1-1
TGCAGCGTGGGGGGACGGTGGGGCACTGAAGCTTTCTTT
CSVGGRWGTEAFF
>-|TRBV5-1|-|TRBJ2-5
TGCGCCAGCAGCTCTAACCCTGCAGGAATCGTGGGAGAGACCCAGTACTTC
CASSSNPAGIVGETQYF
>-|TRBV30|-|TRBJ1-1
TGTGCCTGGAGAGGTTGGCGGCCGGTGTTTGAAGCTTTCTTT
CAWRGWRPVFEAFF
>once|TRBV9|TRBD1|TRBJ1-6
TGTGCCAGCAGCGTAGGGGGACAGGGCCTGAATTCACCCCTCCACTTT
CASSVGGQGLNSPLHF
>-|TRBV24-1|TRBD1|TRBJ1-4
TGTGCCACCAGTGATTCGACAGGGAATGAAAAACTGTTTTTT
CATSDSTGNEKLFF
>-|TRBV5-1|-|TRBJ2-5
TGCGCCAGCAGCACTTCAGGGAAAGAGACCCAGTACTTC
CASSTSGKETQYF
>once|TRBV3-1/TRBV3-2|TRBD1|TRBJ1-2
TGTGCCAGCAGCCAAGTCCCGGGACAGGGAGGGGATGGCTACACCTTC
CASSQVPGQGGDGYTF
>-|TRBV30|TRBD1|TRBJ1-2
TGTGCCTGGAGTGTAGGTGACAGGGGACCCACCTTC
CAWSVGDRGPTF
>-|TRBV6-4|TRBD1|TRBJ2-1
TGTGCCAGCAGTGAACAGGGGGCTGTATACAATGAGCAGTTCTTC
CASSEQGAVYNEQFF
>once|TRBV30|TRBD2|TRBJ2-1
TGTGCCTGGAGTGGGCGGTTAGCGGGAAAGAGTGAGCAGTTCTTC
CAWSGRLAGKSEQFF
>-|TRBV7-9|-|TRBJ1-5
TGTGCCAGCAGCTCAACAGGGATATCTAACCAGCCCCAGCATTTT
CASSSTGISNQPQHF
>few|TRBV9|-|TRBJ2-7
TGTGCCAGCAGCGTGGACAACTCCTACGAGCAGTACTTC
CASSVDNSYEQYF
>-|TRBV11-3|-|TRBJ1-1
TGTGCCAGCAGCTTAGCCCCCCAGGGAACTGAAGCTTTCTTT
CASSLAPQGTEAFF
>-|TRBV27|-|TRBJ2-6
TGTGCCAGCAGTCTAGTATCCGGCGACGGGGCCAACGTCCTGACTTTC
CASSLVSGDGANVLTF
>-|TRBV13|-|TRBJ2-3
TGTGCCAGCAGCTTCGGGGGCACAGATACGCAGTATTTT
CASSFGGTDTQYF
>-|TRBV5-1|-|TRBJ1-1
TGCGCCAGCAGCTTGGAGGCGGTTTTGAACACTGAAGCTTTCTTT
CASSLEAVLNTEAFF
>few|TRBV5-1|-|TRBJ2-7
TGCGCCAGAGCACGGCTAGCGAACGAGCAGTACTTC
CARARLANEQYF
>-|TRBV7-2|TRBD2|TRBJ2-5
TGTGCCAGCAGCTTACAAGCGGGAGCAGAGACCCAGTACTTC
CASSLQAGAETQYF
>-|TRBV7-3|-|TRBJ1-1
TGTGCCAGCAGCTTAGAGGGGGACACTGAAGCTTTCTTT
CASSLEGDTEAFF
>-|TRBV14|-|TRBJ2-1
TGTGCCAGCAGCCAAGAGCCCGACAGGAGCTCCTACAATGAGCAGTTCTTC
CASSQEPDRSSYNEQFF
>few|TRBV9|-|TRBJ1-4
TGTGCCAGCAGCGCAGAAGAACCTGCAACTAATGAAAAACTGTTTTTT
CASSAEEPATNEKLFF
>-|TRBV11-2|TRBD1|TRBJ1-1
TGTGCCAGCAGCCTAATCAACAGGGGATCCATGAACACTGAAGCTTTCTTT
CASSLINRGSMNTEAFF
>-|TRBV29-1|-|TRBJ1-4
TGCAGCGTTTCATGGGGGCCTAATGAAAAACTGTTTTTT
CSVSWGPNEKLFF
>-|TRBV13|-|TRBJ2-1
TGTGCCAGCAGCTTAGAGGGGGTAAATGAGCAGTTCTTC
CASSLEGVNEQFF
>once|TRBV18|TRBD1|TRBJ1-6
TGTGCCAGCTCACCAAGGGGACAGAATAATTCACCCCTCCACTTT
CASSPRGQNNSPLHF
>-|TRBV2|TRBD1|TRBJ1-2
TGTGCCAGCAGGGTTCTTCCGGGACAGGGCGGCTACACCTTC
CASRVLPGQGGYTF
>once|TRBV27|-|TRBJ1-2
TGTGCCAGCAGTTTATTAGTCCAGGGCGCCCTCCCTAACTATGGCTACACCTTC
CASSLLVQGALPNYGYTF
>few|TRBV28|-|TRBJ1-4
TGTGCCAGCAGTTGGGCCTCCGAGAGTGAAAAACTGTTTTTT
CASSWASESEKLFF
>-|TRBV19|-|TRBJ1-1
TGTGCCAGTAGTATTATCCGAGGCATGAACACTGAAGCTTTCTTT
CASSIIRGMNTEAFF
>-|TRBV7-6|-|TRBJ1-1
TGTGCCAGCAGCTCGACAGGCTTTGACACTGAAGCTTTCTTT
CASSSTGFDTEAFF
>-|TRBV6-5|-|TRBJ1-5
TGTGCCAGCAGATTGGACAGTTTTAGCAATCAGCCCCAGCATTTT
CASRLDSFSNQPQHF
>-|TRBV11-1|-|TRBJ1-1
TGTGCCAGCAGCTTAGGCCGCCTGAGTATGAACACTGAAGCTTTCTTT
CASSLGRLSMNTEAFF
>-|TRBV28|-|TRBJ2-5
TGTGCCAGCAGTTTATTATCCGGGTCCAAGAAGACCCAGTACTTC
CASSLLSGSKKTQYF